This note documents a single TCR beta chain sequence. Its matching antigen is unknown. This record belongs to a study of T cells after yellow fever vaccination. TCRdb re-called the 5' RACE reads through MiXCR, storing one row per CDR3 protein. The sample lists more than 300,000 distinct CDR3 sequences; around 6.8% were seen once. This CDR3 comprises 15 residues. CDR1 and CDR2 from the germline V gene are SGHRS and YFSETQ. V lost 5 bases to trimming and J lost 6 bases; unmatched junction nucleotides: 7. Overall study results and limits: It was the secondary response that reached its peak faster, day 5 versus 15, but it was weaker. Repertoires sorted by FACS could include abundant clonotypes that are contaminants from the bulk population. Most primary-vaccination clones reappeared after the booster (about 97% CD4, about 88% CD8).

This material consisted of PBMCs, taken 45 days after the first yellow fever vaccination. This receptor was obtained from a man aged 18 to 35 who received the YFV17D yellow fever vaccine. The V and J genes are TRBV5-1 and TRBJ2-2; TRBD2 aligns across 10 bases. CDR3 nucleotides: TGCGCCAGCAGACTAGCGGGATCGACCGCCGGGGAGCTGTTTTTT. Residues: CASRLAGSTAGELFF.